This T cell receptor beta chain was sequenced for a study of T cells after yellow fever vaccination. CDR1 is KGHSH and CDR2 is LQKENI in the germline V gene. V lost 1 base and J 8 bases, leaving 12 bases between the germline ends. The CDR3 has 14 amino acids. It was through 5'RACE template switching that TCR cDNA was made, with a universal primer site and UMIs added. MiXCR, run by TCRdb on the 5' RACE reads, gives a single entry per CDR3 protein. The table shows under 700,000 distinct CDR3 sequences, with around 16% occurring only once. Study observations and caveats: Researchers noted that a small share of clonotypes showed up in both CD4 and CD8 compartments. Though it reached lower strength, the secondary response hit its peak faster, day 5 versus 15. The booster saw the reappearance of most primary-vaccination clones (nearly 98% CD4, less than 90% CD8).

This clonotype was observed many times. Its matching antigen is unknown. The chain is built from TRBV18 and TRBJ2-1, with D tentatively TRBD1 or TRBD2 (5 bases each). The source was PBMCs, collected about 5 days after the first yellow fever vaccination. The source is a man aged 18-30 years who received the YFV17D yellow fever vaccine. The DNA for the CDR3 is TGTGCCAGCTCACCACTGGGGGTGGGCGATGAGCAGTTCTTC. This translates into CASSPLGVGDEQFF.